This T cell receptor (beta chain) was identified in a study of cytomegalovirus exposure and HLA in healthy donors. To note about this clone: The antigen is not known.

This PCR relied on a set of 60 Vbeta primers and 13 Jbeta primers. The method was immunoSEQ multiplex PCR; TCRdb's version includes in-frame clones alone and lacks a portion of them. Of 110,000 or so clones listed, approximately 80% are singletons. The V gene end was trimmed by 5 bases and the J gene end by 2 bases; junction bases not matched to a gene: 0. The CDR3 extends over 13 amino acids. Germline assignment: CDR1 MNHNY and CDR2 SVGAGI (reference sequence). Overall study results and limits: Among TCR beta chains, those listed as cytomegalovirus-associated numbered roughly 150. The likely explanation for a cluster of highly shared sequence variants was sequencing artifact. In an earlier analysis, in roughly 600 donors, most V segments appeared productive either ~87% or ~30% of the time. Later analysis suggested links between common viral pathogens and several top significant clusters.

This TCR was recovered from a woman in her late teens or twenties in good health and CMV-seronegative. Material: PBMCs. The V and J genes are TRBV6-6 and TRBJ1-2; 9 nucleotides align to TRBD1. CDR3 in DNA: TGTGCCAGCAGTGGACAGGGGAACTATGGCTACACCTTC. It encodes CASSGQGNYGYTF.